This T cell receptor (beta chain) was documented in a study of cytomegalovirus exposure and HLA in healthy donors. Study results and limitations: Later analysis suggested most CMV-associated TCR beta chains were HLA-restricted.

Trimming cost V 1 base and J 0 bases; bases outside gene matches: 12. CDR3 length: 20 amino acids. Germline CDR1 is SNHLY and CDR2 is FYNNEI. Turning to this clone: The antigen remains unidentified.

Vbeta (60) and Jbeta (13) primers were used in the PCR. Here immunoSEQ multiplex PCR was the method, and the copy in TCRdb shows in-frame clones only, minus some. Altogether some 130,000 clones are present, approximately 81% being singletons, with the ten largest covering roughly 7%. All donors participated as healthy donors of bone marrow. V is TRBV2 and J is TRBJ2-3; the match to TRBD2 covers 11 bases. The sequenced material came from PBMCs. The sequence came from a male donor in good health and CMV-seronegative. CDR3 DNA sequence: TGTGCCAGCAGTGAAGTGTTTGGACTAGCGGGTTTTAGTAGCACAGATACGCAGTATTTT. This translates into CASSEVFGLAGFSSTDTQYF.